This is a list of T cell receptor beta chains from one sample in a study of regulatory T cells in long-lasting Graves disease. TCRdb itself ran the multiplex PCR reads through MiXCR, one entry per CDR3 protein. The sample holds a few hundred thousand distinct CDR3 sequences, 23% seen once. Material: peripheral blood mononuclear cells (PBMCs), obtained when the disease was refractory, from a patient treated with antithyroid drugs. Receptors were obtained from a female donor with Graves disease. CDR3s leave out the opening cysteine and the closing phenylalanine or tryptophan. D genes are given only for firm matches.

d_gene	v_gene	j_gene	CDR3aa
NA	TRBV20-1	TRBJ2-7	SAFRDGFYEQY
TRBD2	TRBV7-6	TRBJ2-1	ASSPYSTSGSYEQF
TRBD2	TRBV11-2	TRBJ2-2	ASSRSGNFGELF
NA	TRBV20-1	TRBJ2-7	SAGAPGSYEQY
NA	TRBV6-5	TRBJ2-7	ASSSPIALAGRRYEQY
NA	TRBV28	TRBJ2-7	ASSGGFPYEQY
NA	TRBV5-1	TRBJ1-3	ASSLASGNTIY
NA	TRBV6-2/TRBV6-3	TRBJ1-5	ASSYGGYNQPQH
NA	TRBV10-3	TRBJ1-5	AISWTDNSNQPQH
NA	TRBV6-1	TRBJ1-1	ASIDEHGGEAF
NA	TRBV28	TRBJ2-5	ASNIQGFGTQY
NA	TRBV20-1	TRBJ2-2	SARDFPGTTGELF
TRBD1	TRBV7-2	TRBJ2-7	ASSSTTGTGGNEQY
TRBD2	TRBV7-2	TRBJ2-2	ASSLALAGAYTGELF
NA	TRBV7-3	TRBJ2-3	ASSFSLTDTQY
TRBD2	TRBV27	TRBJ2-5	ASKAGGRTETQY
NA	TRBV6-1	TRBJ2-7	ASSNPLEQY
NA	TRBV6-2/TRBV6-3	TRBJ2-7	ASGREQPEQY
NA	TRBV15	TRBJ1-6	ATSRDGVLSNSPLH
NA	TRBV19	TRBJ2-7	ASRAKGGGTYEQY
TRBD1	TRBV20-1	TRBJ2-7	SARDLFQGAYEQY
TRBD1	TRBV20-1	TRBJ2-5	SATGPRGYQETQY
TRBD2	TRBV28	TRBJ2-7	ATTSGGYEQY
NA	TRBV13	TRBJ2-5	ASSFRLTETQY
TRBD1	TRBV28	TRBJ2-2	ASRSTGDTGELF
NA	TRBV20-1	TRBJ2-5	SASQGETQY
TRBD1	TRBV11-2	TRBJ2-2	ASSLGQGVDTGELF
TRBD1	TRBV19	TRBJ1-1	ASSPYRDSEAF
TRBD1	TRBV14	TRBJ1-3	ASSQDIGTGSGNTIY
TRBD1	TRBV5-1	TRBJ1-1	ASSLAVAGGFTEAF
NA	TRBV30	TRBJ1-5	AWSVRGQFNQPQH
NA	TRBV6-1	TRBJ1-2	ASSPDRRPNYGYT
TRBD2	TRBV5-1	TRBJ2-7	ASSLLAGAGYEQY
NA	TRBV20-1	TRBJ1-5	SATDSGNQPQH
NA	TRBV5-1	TRBJ1-2	ASSPEGTSEGYT
NA	TRBV18	TRBJ2-1	ASSPPMGNEQF
TRBD2	TRBV6-5	TRBJ2-5	ASSYGSGNPETQY
NA	TRBV7-2	TRBJ1-2	ASSPSGLIWGYT
NA	TRBV7-9	TRBJ1-4	ASGKASTNEKLF
NA	TRBV7-6	TRBJ1-4	ASSDRLDEKLF
NA	TRBV6-5	TRBJ2-1	ASSYPGENEQF
NA	TRBV2	TRBJ1-5	ASNLTRSQH
NA	TRBV28	TRBJ2-7	ASTRTVSYEQY
TRBD2	TRBV6-1	TRBJ2-5	ASTRGLAGSETQY
NA	TRBV10-1	TRBJ2-7	ATAGPPYEQY
TRBD2	TRBV6-2/TRBV6-3	TRBJ2-5	ASSFSPGLAKQETQY
NA	TRBV6-1	TRBJ1-5	ASSVGEPQH
TRBD2	TRBV6-1	TRBJ2-7	ASRTGGDTYEQY
NA	TRBV7-9	TRBJ1-4	ASSPALGEKLF
TRBD2	TRBV20-1	TRBJ2-7	SARVRGRGYEQY
TRBD2	TRBV7-2	TRBJ2-7	ASSFTSGSSLYEQY
NA	TRBV11-2	TRBJ1-2	ASSLGGPGYGYT
NA	TRBV4-1	TRBJ2-2	ASSQANLIASGELF
NA	TRBV5-1	TRBJ1-1	ASSLEGRTEAF
TRBD1	TRBV6-5	TRBJ1-2	ASSYSGTGLNYGYT
NA	TRBV11-2	TRBJ2-7	ASSPDWRAEQY